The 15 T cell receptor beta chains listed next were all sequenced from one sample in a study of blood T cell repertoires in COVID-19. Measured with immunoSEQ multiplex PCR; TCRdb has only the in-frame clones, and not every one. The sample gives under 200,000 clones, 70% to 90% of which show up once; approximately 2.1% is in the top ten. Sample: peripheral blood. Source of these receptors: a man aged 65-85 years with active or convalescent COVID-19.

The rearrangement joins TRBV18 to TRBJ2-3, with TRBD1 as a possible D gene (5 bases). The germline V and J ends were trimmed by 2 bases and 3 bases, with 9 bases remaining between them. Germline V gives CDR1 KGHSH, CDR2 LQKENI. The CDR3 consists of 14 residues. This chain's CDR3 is CASSPNRTTDTQYF. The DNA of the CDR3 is TGTGCCAGCTCACCAAACAGGACGACAGATACGCAGTATTTT.

The CDR3: CASSMGQANEKLFF. DNA for the CDR3: TGTGCCAGCAGCATGGGACAGGCTAATGAAAAACTGTTTTTT. This chain joins TRBV9 and TRBJ1-4, with 8 bases identical to TRBD1. J gave up 3 bases and V 4 bases, and 2 bases lay outside the gene matches. The germline V gene encodes CDR1 SGDLS and CDR2 YYNGEE. This CDR3 has 14 residues.

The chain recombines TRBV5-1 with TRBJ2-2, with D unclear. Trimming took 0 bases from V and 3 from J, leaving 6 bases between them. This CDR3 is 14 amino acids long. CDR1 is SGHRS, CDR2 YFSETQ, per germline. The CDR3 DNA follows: TGCGCCAGCAGCTTGGGTACTGACACCGGGGAGCTGTTTTTT. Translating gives CASSLGTDTGELFF.

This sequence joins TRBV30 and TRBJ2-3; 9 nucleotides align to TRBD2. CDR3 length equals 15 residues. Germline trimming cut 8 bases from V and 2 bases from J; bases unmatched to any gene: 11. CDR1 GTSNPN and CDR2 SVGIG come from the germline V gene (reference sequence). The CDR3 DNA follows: TGTGCCAGATCTTTAGCGGGAGTTCCCACAGATACGCAGTATTTT. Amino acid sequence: CARSLAGVPTDTQYF.

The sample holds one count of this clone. The CDR3 sequence: CASSLRPGTGAGNTIYF. In nucleotides, the CDR3 is TGTGCCAGCAGCCTCCGTCCCGGGACAGGGGCTGGAAACACCATATATTTT. The chain uses TRBV7-2 and TRBJ1-3; 10 bases agree with TRBD1. There are 17 residues in the CDR3. The ends lost 5 bases at V and 2 bases at J; junction bases unmatched: 9. Germline assignment: CDR1 SGHTA and CDR2 FQGNSA.

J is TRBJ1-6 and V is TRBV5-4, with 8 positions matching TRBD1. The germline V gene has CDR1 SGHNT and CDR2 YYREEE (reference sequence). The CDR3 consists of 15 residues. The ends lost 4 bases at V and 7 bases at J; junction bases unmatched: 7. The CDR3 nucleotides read TGTGCCAGCAGCGGACAGGGACAAACGAATTCACCCCTCCACTTT. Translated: CASSGQGQTNSPLHF.

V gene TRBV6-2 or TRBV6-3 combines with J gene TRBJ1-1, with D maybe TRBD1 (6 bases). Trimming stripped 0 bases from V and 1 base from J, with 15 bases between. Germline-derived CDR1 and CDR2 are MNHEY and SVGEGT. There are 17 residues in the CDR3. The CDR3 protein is CASSYSRYREENTEAFF. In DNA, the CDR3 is TGTGCCAGCAGTTACTCGCGGTACAGGGAAGAGAACACTGAAGCTTTCTTT.

In DNA, the CDR3 is TGTGCCAGCAGCTTAGGTCGGGGGGCGGCCCAGTACTTC. It translates to CASSLGRGAAQYF. V is TRBV11-3 and J is TRBJ2-5, with D perhaps matching TRBD2 (7 bases). V shed 1 base and J shed 9 bases, with 12 bases lying between them. There are 13 residues in the CDR3. Germline V gene lookup returns CDR1 SGHNT and CDR2 YENEEA.

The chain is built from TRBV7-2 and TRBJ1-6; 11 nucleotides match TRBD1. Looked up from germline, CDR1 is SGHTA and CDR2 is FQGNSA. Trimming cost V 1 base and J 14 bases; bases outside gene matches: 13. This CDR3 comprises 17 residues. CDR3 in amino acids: CASSLVRTGGIPRALHF. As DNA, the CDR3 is TGTGCCAGCAGCTTAGTCCGGACAGGGGGCATCCCCAGGGCCCTCCACTTT.

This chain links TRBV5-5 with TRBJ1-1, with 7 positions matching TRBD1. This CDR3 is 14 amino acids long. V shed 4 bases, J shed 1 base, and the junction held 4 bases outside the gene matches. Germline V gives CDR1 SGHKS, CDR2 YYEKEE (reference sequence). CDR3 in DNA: TGTGCCAGCAGCCTAGGGACAGCGAACACTGAAGCTTTCTTT. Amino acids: CASSLGTANTEAFF. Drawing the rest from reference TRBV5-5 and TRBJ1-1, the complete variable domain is DAGVTQSPTHLIKTRGQQVTLRCSPISGHKSVSWYQQVLGQGPQFIFQYYEKEERGRGNFPDRFSARQFPNYSSELNVNALLLGDSALYLCASSLGTANTEAFFGQGTRLTVV.

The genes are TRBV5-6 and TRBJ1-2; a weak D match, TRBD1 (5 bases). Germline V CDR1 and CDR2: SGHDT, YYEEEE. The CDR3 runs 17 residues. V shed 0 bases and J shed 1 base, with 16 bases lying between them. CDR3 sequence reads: CASSLVGLDTINYGYTF. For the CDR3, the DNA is TGTGCCAGCAGCTTGGTTGGTCTGGACACAATTAACTATGGCTACACCTTC.

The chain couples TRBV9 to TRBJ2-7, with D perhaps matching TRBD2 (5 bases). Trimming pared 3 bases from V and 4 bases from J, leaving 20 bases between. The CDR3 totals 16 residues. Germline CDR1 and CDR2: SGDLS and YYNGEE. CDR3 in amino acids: CASSEGPAGEVYEQYF. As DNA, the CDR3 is TGTGCCAGCAGCGAGGGCCCCGCGGGTGAGGTATACGAGCAGTACTTC.

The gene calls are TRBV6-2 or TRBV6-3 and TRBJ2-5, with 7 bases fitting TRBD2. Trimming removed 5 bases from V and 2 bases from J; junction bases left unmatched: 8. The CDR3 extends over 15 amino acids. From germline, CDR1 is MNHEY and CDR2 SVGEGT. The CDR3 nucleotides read TGTGCCAGCAGTGCTGTGGCAGCGGGACAAGAGACCCAGTACTTC. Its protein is CASSAVAAGQETQYF.

CDR3 in amino acids: CSVETGGHEQYF. The DNA of the CDR3 is TGCAGCGTTGAAACAGGGGGCCACGAGCAGTACTTC. The rearrangement joins TRBV29-1 to TRBJ2-7; 9 bases agree with TRBD1. Trimming at V came to 2 bases and at J to 5 bases, leaving 1 base not matched to a gene. CDR1 is SQVTM and CDR2 is ANQGSEA in the germline V gene. CDR3 length equals 12 residues.

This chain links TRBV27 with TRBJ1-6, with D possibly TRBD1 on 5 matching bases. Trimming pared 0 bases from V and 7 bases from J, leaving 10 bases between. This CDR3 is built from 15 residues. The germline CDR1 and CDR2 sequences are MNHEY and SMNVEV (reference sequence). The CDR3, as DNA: TGTGCCAGCAGTTTATCATCAGGGCCCAATTCACCCCTCCACTTT. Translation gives CASSLSSGPNSPLHF.